These 22 T cell receptor beta chains were sequenced from one sample in a study of Ad26.COV2.S vaccination and SARS-CoV-2 variants. The sample's treatment: some 20 received Ad26.COV2.S at low or high dose, single or two shots; several received placebo; per-sample allocation not given. Repertoires come from day 63 after the first vaccine or placebo injection. Assay: immunoSEQ multiplex PCR; the TCRdb copy retains only in-frame clones and omits some. The sample contains fewer than 400,000 clones, 85% to 90% of which appear only once. The source was peripheral blood, collected in a trial of Ad26.COV2.S vaccine versus placebo. These receptors were obtained from a person between 18 and 60 years old who received the Ad26.COV2.S COVID-19 vaccine or a placebo.

This clone was recorded once. The sample has other DNA sequences that encode this CDR3 too. The J gene is TRBJ2-1, the V gene TRBV19, with a possible D match to TRBD2 (6 bases). Trimming pared 1 base from V and 4 bases from J, leaving 8 bases between. The CDR3 consists of 14 residues. Germline V lookup: CDR1 LNHDA, CDR2 SQIVND (reference sequence). The DNA of the CDR3 is TGTGCCAGTAGTATAGGGGGAGGTTACAATGAGCAGTTCTTC. It translates to CASSIGGGYNEQFF.

This sequence joins TRBV6-5 and TRBJ1-1; 7 bases fit TRBD1. The germline gives CDR1 MNHEY, CDR2 SVGAGI. With 5 bases clipped from V and 5 bases from J, the junction kept 8 bases outside the gene matches. The CDR3 runs to 14 residues. CDR3 sequence (DNA): TGTGCCAGCAGTCTCACAGGGGAAAGGACTGAAGCTTTCTTT. Protein sequence: CASSLTGERTEAFF.

The rearrangement joins TRBV3-1 (or the pseudogene TRBV3-2) to TRBJ1-2; no firm D call. Between the trimmed V and J ends, which lost 4 bases and 0 bases, there was a span of 12 bases. In germline, CDR1 is LGHDT, CDR2 YNNKEL (reference sequence). This CDR3 spans 15 amino acids. The CDR3 DNA sequence: TGTGCCAGCAGCCCCACGGGTCGAGCTAACTATGGCTACACCTTC. It specifies CASSPTGRANYGYTF.

This clone has more than one count but fewer than ten. The chain has TRBV7-2 and TRBJ2-7; TRBD2 agrees at 9 bases. Losses at the gene ends were 5 bases for V and 7 bases for J; bases not matched to a gene: 6. CDR3 size: 13 residues. Germline V gene data show CDR1 as SGHTA and CDR2 as FQGNSA. The CDR3 DNA sequence: TGTGCCAGCAGCCCGGGACTAGCCAGGGAGCAGTACGTC. Amino acids: CASSPGLAREQYV.

Only one count was recorded for this clone. The CDR3 DNA reads as TGTGCCAGCAGCTTTTTAATTGGCGACAGGATCTACGAGCAGTACTTC. Amino acid sequence: CASSFLIGDRIYEQYF. The chain couples TRBV7-8 to TRBJ2-7; a possible D gene is TRBD1 (6 bases). This CDR3 region has 16 residues. Germline CDR1 and CDR2: SGHVS and FQNEAQ. V lost 3 bases, J lost 3 bases, and 18 bases lay in between.

The genes are TRBV5-4 and TRBJ1-2; the D is unclear. The germline V gene has CDR1 SGHNT and CDR2 YYREEE (reference sequence). V was trimmed by 0 bases and J by 4 bases, leaving 7 bases between them. The CDR3 sequence is 13 residues long. CDR3 protein: CASSLETSYGYTF. CDR3 nucleotides: TGTGCCAGCAGCTTGGAAACCTCCTATGGCTACACCTTC.

This chain links TRBV24-1 with TRBJ2-3; D is perhaps TRBD2 (5 bases). V lost 5 bases to trimming and J lost 6 bases, with 11 bases between them. This CDR3 is 13 amino acids long. In germline, CDR1 is KGHDR, CDR2 SFDVKD. CDR3 in amino acids: CATSAPGRDTQYF. CDR3 nucleotides: TGTGCCACCAGTGCCCCGGGAAGGGATACGCAGTATTTT.

This sequence joins TRBV12-3 or TRBV12-4 and TRBJ1-3; D is uncertain. The CDR3 consists of 12 residues. The germline V and J ends were trimmed by 3 bases and 0 bases, with 0 bases remaining between them. This CDR3 is CASSFSGNTIYF. CDR3 DNA sequence: TGTGCCAGCAGTTTCTCTGGAAACACCATATATTTT.

The rearrangement uses TRBV12-3 or TRBV12-4 and TRBJ1-2; 7 bases are shared with TRBD1. This CDR3 has 13 amino acids. J was trimmed by 5 bases and V by 6 bases; bases with no gene match: 6. The CDR3 is CASSPHRGYGYTF. CDR3 bases: TGTGCCAGCAGCCCTCACAGGGGATATGGCTACACCTTC.

The chain links TRBV5-1 to TRBJ1-5, with TRBD1 matching 9 bases. J lost 4 bases, V lost 5 bases, and 10 bases had no gene match. Germline CDR1 is SGHRS and CDR2 is YFSETQ. This CDR3 spans 16 amino acids. For the CDR3, the DNA is TGCGCCAGCAGTCCTTACCCGGGACAGGGTAATCAGCCCCAGCATTTT. It encodes CASSPYPGQGNQPQHF.

The chain couples TRBV7-6 to TRBJ1-1; D uncertain. This CDR3 has 16 residues. Germline loops: CDR1 SGHVS, CDR2 FNYEAQ. Trimming stripped 8 bases from V and 1 base from J, with 20 bases between. The CDR3 nucleotides are TGTGCCAGCCAGAGGCTCCCTACCATTCAGAACACTGAAGCTTTCTTT. Translated: CASQRLPTIQNTEAFF.

The rearrangement links TRBV6-2 or TRBV6-3 to TRBJ2-7; TRBD2 matches 7 bases. Germline trimming cut 0 bases from V and 7 bases from J; bases unmatched to any gene: 0. CDR3 size: 12 residues. Germline lookup yields CDR1 MNHEY and CDR2 SVGEGT. In DNA form, the CDR3 reads TGTGCCAGCAGTTACTCCGGGAGGGAGCAGTACTTC. This gives the protein CASSYSGREQYF.

This chain uses TRBV4-3 with TRBJ2-7; the D gene is possibly TRBD1 (6 bases). The CDR3 contains 17 residues. The ends were cut back, 1 base at V and 2 bases at J, with 18 bases in the middle. Germline V gives CDR1 LGHNA, CDR2 YSLEER. The CDR3 region is CASSQAIGTSPTYEQYF. CDR3 nucleotide sequence: TGCGCCAGCAGCCAAGCCATTGGGACAAGCCCTACCTACGAGCAGTACTTC.

The rearrangement links TRBV13 to TRBJ1-1; the match to TRBD1 covers 8 bases. CDR1 PRHDT and CDR2 FYEKMQ come from the germline V gene (reference sequence). The CDR3 extends over 14 amino acids. With 5 bases clipped from V and 4 bases from J, the junction kept 6 bases outside the gene matches. Here the CDR3 reads CASSRTGKATEAFF. The CDR3 bases are TGTGCCAGCAGCCGGACAGGGAAAGCCACTGAAGCTTTCTTT.

The chain joins TRBV5-5 to TRBJ1-1; D is undetermined. CDR1 and CDR2 (germline): SGHKS, YYEKEE (reference sequence). V was shortened by 0 bases and J by 0 bases, with 9 bases between the two germline ends. The CDR3 totals 15 residues. CDR3 nucleotides: TGTGCCAGCAGCTTGGTGGCAGCGCTGAACACTGAAGCTTTCTTT. This translates into CASSLVAALNTEAFF.

A single count supports this clone. The gene calls are TRBV9 and TRBJ1-1; D is unclear. Looked up from germline, CDR1 is SGDLS and CDR2 is YYNGEE. CDR3 size: 12 residues. Trimming stripped 3 bases from V and 5 bases from J, with 8 bases between. CDR3 loop: CASSAPGTEAFF. CDR3 nucleotides: TGTGCCAGCAGCGCCCCCGGGACTGAAGCTTTCTTT.

The rearrangement joins TRBV2 to TRBJ2-1; perhaps TRBD2 as D (6 bases). Germline loops: CDR1 SNHLY, CDR2 FYNNEI. V shed 6 bases and J shed 0 bases, with 12 bases lying between them. This CDR3 contains 15 residues. In nucleotides, the CDR3 is TGTGCCAGCAGACTTGGGGGGAGCTCCTACAATGAGCAGTTCTTC. As protein: CASRLGGSSYNEQFF.

CDR3 protein: CASSSEFYNEQFF. The DNA for the CDR3 is TGTGCCAGCAGTTCCGAATTCTACAATGAGCAGTTCTTC. The rearrangement joins TRBV6-2 or TRBV6-3 to TRBJ2-1; no firm D call. CDR1 and CDR2 from the germline V gene are MNHEY and SVGEGT. Trimming took off 4 bases at V and 3 bases at J, with 7 bases between the two ends. The CDR3 runs 13 residues.

J is TRBJ2-3 and V is TRBV6-5; weak D call: TRBD1 (6 bases). This CDR3 spans 14 amino acids. V was shortened by 7 bases and J by 6 bases, with 17 bases between the two germline ends. Germline CDR1 is MNHEY and CDR2 is SVGAGI. CDR3 nucleotides: TGTGCCAGCACCAGGGGAGTATCTGGGGATACGCAGTATTTT. As protein: CASTRGVSGDTQYF.

This chain joins TRBV12-5 and TRBJ2-3, with 11 bases fitting TRBD1. J lost 4 bases, V lost 5 bases, and 8 bases had no gene match. CDR1 LGHNT and CDR2 FRNRAP come from the germline V gene. The CDR3 runs 16 residues. CDR3 sequence: CASGPRTGGIADTQYF. The CDR3 region has the DNA TGTGCTAGTGGTCCGAGGACAGGGGGCATCGCAGATACGCAGTATTTT.

The rearrangement links TRBV24-1 to TRBJ1-1; D perhaps matches TRBD1 (5 bases). Germline V gene lookup returns CDR1 KGHDR and CDR2 SFDVKD. V was clipped by 9 bases and J by 5 bases, with 24 bases between them. CDR3 length equals 16 residues. The CDR3 DNA follows: TGTGCCACCCGGAGTCGACAGCCCCCTCGGGAGACTGAAGCTTTCTTT. Protein product: CATRSRQPPRETEAFF.

J is TRBJ2-5 and V is TRBV21-1; TRBD2 is taken as the D call from the table, unchecked against the DNA. TRBV21-1 represents a pseudogene. This CDR3 spans 14 amino acids. CDR3 loop: CASSKDTPKETQYF. The DNA of the CDR3 is TGTGCCAGCAGCAAAGATACGCCTAAAGAGACCCAGTACTTC.